Presented here are 12 T cell receptor beta chains from one specimen sequenced in a study of T-cell reconstitution after alpha-beta-depleted transplantation in children. Unique molecular identifiers were built into the TCRbeta library. In TCRdb, the PCR reads were re-called with MiXCR into one record per CDR3 protein. The table shows approximately 800,000 distinct CDR3 sequences, with roughly 15% occurring only once. The sample here was PBMCs, mostly from graft donor cells, taken 360 days after TCRalphabeta/CD19-depleted stem cell transplant. The receptors derive from a male patient younger than 18 who had a stem cell transplant for acute lymphoblastic leukemia, so the T cells may come from the graft donor.

This clonotype was seen a few times. The rearrangement joins TRBV6-2 or TRBV6-3 to TRBJ2-5, with no clear D. The CDR3 is 14 amino acids. Germline loops: CDR1 MNHEY, CDR2 SVGEGT. Between the trimmed V and J ends, which lost 5 bases and 5 bases, there was a span of 15 bases. The CDR3 nucleotides read TGTGCCAGCAGTGACCTCATCCTCCGGGAGACCCAGTACTTC. It codes for CASSDLILRETQYF.

This clonotype has just a few counts. This chain links TRBV29-1 with TRBJ2-1; D may be TRBD2 (5 bases). This CDR3 is 12 amino acids long. Trimming pared 3 bases from V and 6 bases from J, leaving 9 bases between. Per germline, CDR1 SQVTM and CDR2 ANQGSEA. The CDR3 sequence is CSVDFRGNEQFF. The CDR3 nucleotides are TGCAGCGTTGATTTCCGGGGCAATGAGCAGTTCTTC.

The chain couples TRBV7-8 to TRBJ2-5, with TRBD2 matching over 11 bases. The CDR3 consists of 17 residues. Germline CDR1 is SGHVS and CDR2 is FQNEAQ. J was trimmed by 5 bases and V by 4 bases; bases with no gene match: 12. This chain's CDR3 is CASSSGLAGWGTETQYF. The CDR3 region has the DNA TGTGCCAGCAGCTCCGGACTAGCGGGTTGGGGTACGGAGACCCAGTACTTC.

The chain links TRBV4-2 to TRBJ2-7, with D uncertain. This CDR3 has 14 amino acids. CDR1 and CDR2 from the germline V gene are LGHNA and YNFKEQ. Deletions cut 2 bases from V and 2 bases from J, with 10 bases between. As DNA, the CDR3 is TGTGCCAGCAGCCAATTGGGGTCACCCTACGAGCAGTACTTC. It is translated as CASSQLGSPYEQYF.

The J gene is TRBJ1-1, the V gene TRBV20-1; TRBD1 matches 10 bases. With 3 bases clipped from V and 1 base from J, the junction kept 8 bases outside the gene matches. This CDR3 comprises 16 residues. Per germline, CDR1 DFQATT and CDR2 SNEGSKA (reference sequence). The CDR3 here is CSASPRGDRGNTEAFF. CDR3 DNA sequence: TGCAGTGCTAGCCCCAGGGGGGACAGGGGGAACACTGAAGCTTTCTTT.

V gene TRBV5-1 combines with J gene TRBJ2-4; 10 bases match TRBD1. Germline V CDR1 and CDR2: SGHRS, YFSETQ. The CDR3 sequence is 15 residues long. The trim removed 4 bases at V and 10 bases at J, leaving 11 bases unmatched. The chain's CDR3 is CASSPEKGQGSIQYF. CDR3 coding DNA: TGCGCCAGCAGCCCCGAGAAGGGACAGGGGAGTATTCAGTACTTC.

This clonotype was seen just once. The chain links TRBV13 to TRBJ2-1; TRBD2 matches 7 bases. The V and J ends lost 5 bases and 6 bases, in that order; junction bases with no gene match: 13. Germline CDR1 reads PRHDT; CDR2 reads FYEKMQ (reference sequence). There are 16 residues in the CDR3. The CDR3 reads CASSGRGGSTTNEQFF. CDR3 nucleotide sequence: TGTGCCAGCAGCGGCCGGGGCGGGAGTACCACCAATGAGCAGTTCTTC.

This clonotype was picked up one time. V gene TRBV5-1 combines with J gene TRBJ1-2, with TRBD1 as a possible D gene (5 bases). The CDR3 spans 14 residues. Germline CDR1 reads SGHRS; CDR2 reads YFSETQ. Trimming removed 0 bases at V and 3 bases at J, with 9 bases between. CDR3 sequence (DNA): TGCGCCAGCAGCTTGGAGTGGGGCTACTATGGCTACACCTTC. This translates into CASSLEWGYYGYTF.

The rearrangement links TRBV5-1 to TRBJ2-6; no reliable D call. The CDR3 is 21 residues long. Trimming shortened V by 0 bases and J by 1 base, and 23 bases separated the two germline ends. Germline V lookup: CDR1 SGHRS, CDR2 YFSETQ. The CDR3 region is CASSLVLIDLLLFSGANVLTF. The CDR3 DNA sequence: TGCGCCAGCAGCTTGGTTTTAATCGACCTACTACTCTTTTCTGGGGCCAACGTCCTGACTTTC.

This chain links TRBV5-1 with TRBJ2-1; D unclear. This CDR3 spans 16 amino acids. In germline, CDR1 is SGHRS, CDR2 YFSETQ. Trimming removed 0 bases at V and 3 bases at J, with 13 bases between. DNA of the CDR3: TGCGCCAGCAGCTTGGGGTTTGGGTCCGGCTACAATGAGCAGTTCTTC. Translating it yields CASSLGFGSGYNEQFF. Full variable domain (outside the CDR3, taken from reference TRBV5-1 and TRBJ2-1): KAGVTQTPRYLIKTRGQQVTLSCSPISGHRSVSWYQQTPGQGLQFLFEYFSETQRNKGNFPGRFSGRQFSNSRSEMNVSTLELGDSALYLCASSLGFGSGYNEQFFGPGTRLTVL.

V is TRBV4-2 and J is TRBJ2-7; 14 nucleotides line up with TRBD2. V was clipped by 4 bases and J by 3 bases; unmatched bases: 5. Germline V gene lookup returns CDR1 LGHNA and CDR2 YNFKEQ. The length of the CDR3 is 16 residues. Here the CDR3 reads CASSPGLAGEGYEQYF. The CDR3 DNA reads TGTGCCAGCAGCCCGGGACTAGCGGGGGAGGGCTACGAGCAGTACTTC.

This chain connects TRBV20-1 to TRBJ2-7; 8 nucleotides agree with TRBD1. V shed 4 bases, J shed 9 bases, and the junction held 8 bases outside the gene matches. CDR3 length: 12 amino acids. Germline V gene lookup returns CDR1 DFQATT and CDR2 SNEGSKA (reference sequence). Here the CDR3 reads CSATRDRSAQYF. The CDR3 DNA reads TGCAGTGCTACCAGGGACAGGTCCGCGCAGTACTTC.